The text below deals with one T cell receptor beta chain. There is no known antigen for this receptor. Nothing much larger sits one base from this clone, and base qualities are not available. This specimen comes from a study of OX40 agonist ivuxolimab in advanced cancers. Looking at the study overall: Ivuxolimab was an agonistic, fully human IgG2 monoclonal antibody directed against OX40 (CD134), a costimulatory receptor. Intravenous ivuxolimab was administered to patients every 2 weeks at six dose levels: 0.01, 0.1, 0.3, 1.5, 3 and 10 mg/kg. Of the 52 patients in dose escalation, 19 had hepatocellular carcinoma, about 15 had melanoma, 9 had renal cell carcinoma and 9 had head and neck cancer. The dose-escalation cohort was about 83% male with a mean age of approximately 59 years, ranging from roughly 23 to 85. Prior anti-PD-1, anti-PD-L1 or anti-CTLA-4 therapy was permitted, and checkpoint inhibitors had been received by 40% to 50% of dose-escalation patients. Three dose-escalation patients achieved partial responses, one with hepatocellular carcinoma and two with cutaneous melanoma. Peripheral TCRbeta sequencing was intended to test whether TCR sequence diversity was altered and clonal T-cell expansion was caused by ivuxolimab. The paper describes the monotherapy dose-escalation part (N of about 52 patients) of the phase I trial of ivuxolimab. The research as a whole found: In the 0.1-3.0 mg/kg groups, partial responders were among the patients with the lowest normalized peripheral clonal expansion, particularly in CD8+ T cells. Low levels of normalized T-cell clonal expansion were also seen in some patients who did not respond. Clonal expansion of both CD4+ and CD8+ blood T cells was observed from baseline to week 6 at doses 0.1 to 3.0 mg/kg. Antigen specificity was not determined for the clonally expanded peripheral T cells. After ivuxolimab, CD8+ T cells had more expanded clones than CD4+ T cells on average.

For sequencing of the TCRbeta CDR3 region, genomic DNA was extracted from the sorted cells. TCRbeta CDR3 regions were sequenced using the immunoSEQ Assay. In TCRdb, the immuneACCESS table is reduced to in-frame sequences with V and J assigned. These tables do not hold every clone; where another copy was compared, an unresolved V gene accounts for under half, and the others remain unexplained. Across this sample there are 25,000 to 30,000 clones, with roughly 79% seen only once. The leading ten clones occupy over 8.5% of the sample. A distance of 9 bases separates the germline ends of V and J, which lose 0 bases and 5 bases respectively. Sequences SGHDT (CDR1) and YYEEEE (CDR2) are obtained from the germline V gene. The CDR3, from cysteine to phenylalanine, totals 13 residues. The only DNA kept is the CDR3, 39 bases in frame from the first base. Patients with a history of autoimmune disease or receiving systemic immunosuppression were excluded from the trial. In every dose cohort, peripheral blood was drawn for TCR sequencing at baseline, cycle 4 day 1, and cycle 7 day 1. Samples were obtained from an open-label, multicenter, first-in-human phase I dose-escalation trial of ivuxolimab. Adults with locally advanced or metastatic head and neck squamous cell, hepatocellular, melanoma or renal cell carcinoma were enrolled in the trial. Before TCR sequencing, CD4+ T cells and CD8+ T cells from peripheral blood were sorted into separate populations.

In this chain, TRBV5-6 is recombined with TRBJ2-7; the D gene is not confidently resolved. The source of this sequence is an adult with an advanced solid tumor such as melanoma, head and neck, liver or kidney cancer. The specimen comprised CD4+ or CD8+ T cells sorted from blood, sampled in a trial of the OX40 agonist ivuxolimab. This receptor carries the CDR3 CASSLALRDEQYF. The nucleotide sequence reads as follows: TGTGCCAGCAGCTTGGCCCTTAGGGACGAGCAGTACTTC.